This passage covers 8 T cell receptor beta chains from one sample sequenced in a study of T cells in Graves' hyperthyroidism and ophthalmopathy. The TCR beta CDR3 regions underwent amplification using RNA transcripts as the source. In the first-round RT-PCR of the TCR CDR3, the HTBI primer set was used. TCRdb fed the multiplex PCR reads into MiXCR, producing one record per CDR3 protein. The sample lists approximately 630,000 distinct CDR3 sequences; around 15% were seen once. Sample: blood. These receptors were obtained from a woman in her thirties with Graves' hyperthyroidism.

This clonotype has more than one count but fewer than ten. CDR3 nucleotide sequence: TGTGCCAGCAGCATTTCCCGGGTCTCTGGAAACACCATATATTTT. Amino acids: CASSISRVSGNTIYF. The rearrangement joins TRBV7-9 to TRBJ1-3, with no clear D. V was clipped by 5 bases and J by 0 bases, with 11 bases between them. The CDR3 length is 15 residues. Germline values: CDR1 SEHNR, CDR2 FQNEAQ (reference sequence). The entire variable domain, with the rest obtained from reference TRBV7-9 and TRBJ1-3, is as follows: DTGVSQNPRHKITKRGQNVTFRCDPISEHNRLYWYRQTLGQGPEFLTYFQNEAQLEKSRLLSDRFSAERPKGSFSTLEIQRTEQGDSAMYLCASSISRVSGNTIYFGEGSWLTVV.

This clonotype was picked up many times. The CDR3 bases are TGTGCCAGCAGTGTCACCCGCCGTGGGGCGCCCCAGCATTTT. The encoded protein is CASSVTRRGAPQHF. The chain carries TRBV28 and TRBJ1-5; TRBD1 might be the D (5 bases). CDR3 size: 14 residues. Per the germline V gene, CDR1 is MDHEN and CDR2 is SYDVKM. V was trimmed by 5 bases and J by 9 bases, leaving 17 bases between them.

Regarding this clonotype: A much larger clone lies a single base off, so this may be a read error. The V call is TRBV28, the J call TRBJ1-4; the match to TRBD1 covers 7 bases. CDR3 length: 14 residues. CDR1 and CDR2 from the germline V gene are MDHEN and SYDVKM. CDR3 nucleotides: TGTGCCGGCAGAACAGGGGCAACTAATGAAAAACTGTTTTTT. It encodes CAGRTGATNEKLFF.

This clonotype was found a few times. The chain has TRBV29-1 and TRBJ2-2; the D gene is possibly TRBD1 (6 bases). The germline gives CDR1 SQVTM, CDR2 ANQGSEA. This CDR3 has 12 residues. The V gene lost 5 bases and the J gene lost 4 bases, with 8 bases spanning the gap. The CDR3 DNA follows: TGCAGCGTTCAGGGGCTCACCGGGGAGCTGTTTTTT. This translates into CSVQGLTGELFF.

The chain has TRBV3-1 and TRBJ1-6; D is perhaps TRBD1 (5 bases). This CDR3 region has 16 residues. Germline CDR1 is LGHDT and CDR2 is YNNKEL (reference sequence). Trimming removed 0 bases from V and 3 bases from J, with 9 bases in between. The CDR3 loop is CASSQDPDIYNSPLHF. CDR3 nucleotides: TGTGCCAGCAGCCAAGACCCGGACATCTATAATTCACCCCTCCACTTT.

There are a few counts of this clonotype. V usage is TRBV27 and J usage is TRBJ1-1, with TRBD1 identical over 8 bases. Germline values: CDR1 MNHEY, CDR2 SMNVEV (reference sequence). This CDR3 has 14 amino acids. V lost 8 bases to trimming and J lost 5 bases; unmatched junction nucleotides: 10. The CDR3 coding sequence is TGTGCCAGCGGCGCCACAGGGGGTTGGACTGAAGCTTTCTTT. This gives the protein CASGATGGWTEAFF.

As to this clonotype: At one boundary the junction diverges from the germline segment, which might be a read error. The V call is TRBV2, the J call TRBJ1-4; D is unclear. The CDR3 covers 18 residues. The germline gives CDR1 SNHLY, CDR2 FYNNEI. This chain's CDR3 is CASSGIKDKWETNEKQLF. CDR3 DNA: TGTGCCAGCAGTGGAATTAAGGATAAATGGGAGACTAATGAAAAACAGCTTTTT.

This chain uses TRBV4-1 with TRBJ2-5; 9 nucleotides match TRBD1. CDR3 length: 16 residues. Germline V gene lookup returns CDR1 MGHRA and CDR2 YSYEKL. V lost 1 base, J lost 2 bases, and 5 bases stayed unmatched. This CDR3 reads CASSQVGDRVQETQYF. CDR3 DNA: TGCGCCAGCAGCCAAGTCGGGGACAGGGTTCAAGAGACCCAGTACTTC.